This T cell receptor (beta chain) stems from a study of blood T cells in healthy people across ages. This clonotype was recorded at least ten times. CDR3 size: 15 residues. The germline V gene encodes CDR1 LGHNA and CDR2 YNFKEQ. Unmatched junction bases numbered 4, after V lost 4 bases and J lost 0 bases. A second PCR, run for about 6 to 12 cycles, used a sample-barcoded 5' primer plus a J-beta primer mix. MiXCR was run by TCRdb on the 5' RACE reads, yielding one entry per CDR3 protein. The sample shows 660,000 or so distinct CDR3 sequences, about 54% of them seen only once. Input material: blood. The chain recombines TRBV4-2 with TRBJ2-5, with 8 bases lining up with TRBD2. This clonotype was obtained from a man aged 55 to 70 in good health. Here the CDR3 DNA reads TGTGCCAGCAGCCTAGGGACTAGGGACCAAGAGACCCAGTACTTC. Translated, it gives CASSLGTRDQETQYF.